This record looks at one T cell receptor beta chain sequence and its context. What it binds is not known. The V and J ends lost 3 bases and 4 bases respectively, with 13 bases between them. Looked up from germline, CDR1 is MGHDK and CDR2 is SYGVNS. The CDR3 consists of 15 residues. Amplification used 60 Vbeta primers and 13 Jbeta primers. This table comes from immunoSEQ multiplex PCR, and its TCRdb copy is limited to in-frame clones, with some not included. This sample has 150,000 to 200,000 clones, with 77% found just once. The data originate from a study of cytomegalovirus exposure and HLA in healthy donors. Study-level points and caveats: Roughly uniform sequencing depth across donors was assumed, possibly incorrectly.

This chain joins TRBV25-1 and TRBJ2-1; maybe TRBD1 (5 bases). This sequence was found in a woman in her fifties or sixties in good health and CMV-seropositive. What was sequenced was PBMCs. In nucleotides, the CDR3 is TGTGCCAGCAGTGACAGGGAACAGTGGTACAATGAGCAGTTCTTC. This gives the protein CASSDREQWYNEQFF.